The clone carrying this TCR beta chain was counted a single time. What it binds is unknown. The data are from a study of cytomegalovirus exposure and HLA in healthy donors. Study-level findings and limits: Later on, a genetic analysis was performed. It linked a missense variant in DCLRE1C with V- and J-gene trimming of TCR beta. The authors considered a cluster of highly shared sequence variants likely to be a sequencing artifact.

Primers for the PCR totalled 60 Vbeta and 13 Jbeta. Sequenced by immunoSEQ multiplex PCR; TCRdb stores in-frame clones only, minus some. This repertoire shows 150,000 or so clones, just under 80% found once; its top ten account for 1.3%. V was shortened by 6 bases and J by 3 bases, with 12 bases between the two germline ends. The CDR3 spans 14 residues. CDR1 is MNHEY, CDR2 SMNVEV, per germline (reference sequence). The genes are TRBV27 and TRBJ1-5; D is unclear. The specimen sequenced was PBMCs. The clonotype comes from a man between 25 and 39 years old in good health and CMV-seronegative. The CDR3 region is CASSSGWANQPQHF. CDR3 nucleotides: TGTGCCAGCAGCTCGGGGTGGGCCAATCAGCCCCAGCATTTT.